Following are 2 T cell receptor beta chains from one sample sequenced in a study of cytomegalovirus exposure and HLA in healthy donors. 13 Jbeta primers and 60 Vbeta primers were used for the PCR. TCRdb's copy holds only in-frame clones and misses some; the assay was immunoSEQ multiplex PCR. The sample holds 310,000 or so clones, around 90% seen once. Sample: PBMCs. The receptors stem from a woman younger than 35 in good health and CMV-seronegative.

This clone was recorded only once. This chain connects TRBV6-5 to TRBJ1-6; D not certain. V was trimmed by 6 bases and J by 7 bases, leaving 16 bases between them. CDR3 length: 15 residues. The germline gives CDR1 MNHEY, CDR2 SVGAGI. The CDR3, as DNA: TGTGCCAGCAGCCCCGGGTTTGCTAACAATTCACCCCTCCACTTT. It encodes CASSPGFANNSPLHF.

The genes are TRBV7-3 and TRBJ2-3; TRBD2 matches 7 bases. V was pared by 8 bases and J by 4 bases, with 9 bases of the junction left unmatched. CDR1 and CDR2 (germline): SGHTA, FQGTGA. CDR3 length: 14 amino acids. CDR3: CASGATSAADTQYF. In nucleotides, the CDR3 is TGTGCCAGCGGAGCAACTAGCGCTGCAGATACGCAGTATTTT.